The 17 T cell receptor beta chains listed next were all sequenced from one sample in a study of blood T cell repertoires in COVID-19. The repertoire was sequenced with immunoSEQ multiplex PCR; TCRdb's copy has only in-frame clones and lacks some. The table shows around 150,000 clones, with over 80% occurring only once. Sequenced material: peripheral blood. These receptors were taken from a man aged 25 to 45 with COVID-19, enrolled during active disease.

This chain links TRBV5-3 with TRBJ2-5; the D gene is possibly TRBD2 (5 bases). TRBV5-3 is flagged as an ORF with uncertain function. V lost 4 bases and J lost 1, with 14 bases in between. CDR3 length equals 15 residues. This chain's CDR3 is CARSGQDFSQETQYF. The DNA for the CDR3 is TGTGCCAGAAGCGGCCAGGACTTTTCCCAAGAGACCCAGTACTTC.

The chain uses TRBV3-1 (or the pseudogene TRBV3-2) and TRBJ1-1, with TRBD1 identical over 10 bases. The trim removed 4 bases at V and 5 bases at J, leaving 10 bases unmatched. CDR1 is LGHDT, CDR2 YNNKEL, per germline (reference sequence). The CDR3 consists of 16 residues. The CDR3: CASSPYDRGRETEAFF. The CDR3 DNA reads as TGTGCCAGCAGCCCTTACGACAGGGGGCGCGAAACTGAAGCTTTCTTT.

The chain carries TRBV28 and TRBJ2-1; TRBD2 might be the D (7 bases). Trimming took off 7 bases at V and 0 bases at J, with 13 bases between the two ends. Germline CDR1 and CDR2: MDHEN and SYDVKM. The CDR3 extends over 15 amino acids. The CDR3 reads CASIGGGSSYNEQFF. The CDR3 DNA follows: TGTGCCAGCATAGGGGGAGGGAGCTCCTACAATGAGCAGTTCTTC.

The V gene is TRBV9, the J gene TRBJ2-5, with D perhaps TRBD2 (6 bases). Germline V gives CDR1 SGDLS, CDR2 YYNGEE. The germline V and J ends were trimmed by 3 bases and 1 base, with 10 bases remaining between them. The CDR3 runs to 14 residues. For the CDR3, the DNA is TGTGCCAGCAGCGCGGGAGCTTCCCAAGAGACCCAGTACTTC. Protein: CASSAGASQETQYF. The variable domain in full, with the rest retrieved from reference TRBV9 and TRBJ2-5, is DSGVTQTPKHLITATGQRVTLRCSPRSGDLSVYWYQQSLDQGLQFLIQYYNGEERAKGNILERFSAQQFPDLHSELNLSSLELGDSALYFCASSAGASQETQYFGPGTRLLVL.

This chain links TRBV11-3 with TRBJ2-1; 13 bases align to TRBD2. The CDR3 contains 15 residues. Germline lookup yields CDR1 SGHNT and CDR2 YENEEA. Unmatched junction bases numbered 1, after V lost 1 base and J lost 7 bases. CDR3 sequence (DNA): TGTGCCAGCAGCTTAGCACTAGCGGGAGGGAATGAGCAGTTCTTC. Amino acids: CASSLALAGGNEQFF.

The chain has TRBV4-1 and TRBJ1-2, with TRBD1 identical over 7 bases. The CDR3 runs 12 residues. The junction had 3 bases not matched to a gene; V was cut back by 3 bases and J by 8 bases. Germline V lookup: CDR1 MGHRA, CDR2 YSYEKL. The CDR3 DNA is TGCGCCAGCAGCCACCCAGGGGGGGGCTACACCTTC. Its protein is CASSHPGGGYTF.

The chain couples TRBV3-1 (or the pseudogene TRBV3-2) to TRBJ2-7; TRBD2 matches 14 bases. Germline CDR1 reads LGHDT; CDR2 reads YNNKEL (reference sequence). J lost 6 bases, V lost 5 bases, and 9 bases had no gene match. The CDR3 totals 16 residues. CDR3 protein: CASSSGLAGGHLEQYF. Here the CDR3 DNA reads TGTGCCAGCAGCTCCGGACTAGCGGGAGGCCATCTCGAGCAGTACTTC.

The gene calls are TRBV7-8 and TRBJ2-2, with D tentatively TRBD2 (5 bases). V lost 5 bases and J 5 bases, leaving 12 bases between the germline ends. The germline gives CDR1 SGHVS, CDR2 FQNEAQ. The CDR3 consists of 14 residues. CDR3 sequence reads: CASSRRPGTGELFF. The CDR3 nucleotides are TGTGCCAGCAGCCGGCGGCCGGGAACCGGGGAGCTGTTTTTT.

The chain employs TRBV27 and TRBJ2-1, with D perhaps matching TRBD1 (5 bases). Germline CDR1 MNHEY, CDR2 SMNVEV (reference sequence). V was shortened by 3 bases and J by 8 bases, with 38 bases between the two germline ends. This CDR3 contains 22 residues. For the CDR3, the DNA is TGTGCCAGCAGTTTCACAAGTACCATCACCCCCTGGGGCAATCCATCATTCCATGAGCAGTTCTTC. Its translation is CASSFTSTITPWGNPSFHEQFF.

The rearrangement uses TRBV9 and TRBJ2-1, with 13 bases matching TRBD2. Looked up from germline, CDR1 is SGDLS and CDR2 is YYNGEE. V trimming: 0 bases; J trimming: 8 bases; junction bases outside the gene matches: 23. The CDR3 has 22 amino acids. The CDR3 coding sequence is TGTGCCAGCAGCGTAGTACGGGACAGTCCAACTAGCGGGAGGGGGGTTTTAGATGAGCAGTTCTTC. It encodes CASSVVRDSPTSGRGVLDEQFF.

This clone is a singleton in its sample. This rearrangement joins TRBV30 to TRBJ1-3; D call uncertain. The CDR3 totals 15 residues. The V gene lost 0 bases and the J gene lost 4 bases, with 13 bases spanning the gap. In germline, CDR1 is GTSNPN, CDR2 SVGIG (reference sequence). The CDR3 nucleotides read TGTGCCTGGAGTGTATTCAGTGGTAAAGGAAACACCATATATTTT. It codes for CAWSVFSGKGNTIYF. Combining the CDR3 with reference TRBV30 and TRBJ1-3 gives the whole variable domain SQTIHQWPATLVQPVGSPLSLECTVEGTSNPNLYWYRQAAGRGLQLLFYSVGIGQISSEVPQNLSASRPQDRQFILSSKKLLLSDSGFYLCAWSVFSGKGNTIYFGEGSWLTVV.

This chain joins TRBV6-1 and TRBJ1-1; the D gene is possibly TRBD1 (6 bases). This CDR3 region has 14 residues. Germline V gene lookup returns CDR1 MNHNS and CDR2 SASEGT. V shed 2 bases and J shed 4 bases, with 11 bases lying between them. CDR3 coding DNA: TGTGCCAGCAGTGAAATCGGCAGGGGCACTGAAGCTTTCTTT. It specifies CASSEIGRGTEAFF.

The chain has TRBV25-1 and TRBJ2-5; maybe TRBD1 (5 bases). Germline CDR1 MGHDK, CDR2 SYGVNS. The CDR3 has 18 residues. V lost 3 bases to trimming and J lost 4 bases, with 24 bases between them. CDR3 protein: CASSEARQGGQSPETQYF. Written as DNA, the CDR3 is TGTGCCAGCAGTGAGGCCCGTCAGGGTGGGCAGTCCCCAGAGACCCAGTACTTC.

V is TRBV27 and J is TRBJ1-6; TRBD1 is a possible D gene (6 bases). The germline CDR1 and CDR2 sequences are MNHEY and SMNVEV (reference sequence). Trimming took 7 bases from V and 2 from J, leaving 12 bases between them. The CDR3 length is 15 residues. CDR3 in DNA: TGTGCCAGCACCCTGAAGGGGGCCTATAATTCACCCCTCCACTTT. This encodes CASTLKGAYNSPLHF.

The CDR3 nucleotides are TGTGCCAGCAGCAAAAACGCGACTAAAGGGACAGGGCAATTTTGCGCGAACACCGGGGAGCTGTTTTTT. Encoded protein: CASSKNATKGTGQFCANTGELFF. The chain has TRBV21-1 and TRBJ2-2; the table assigns TRBD1, which was not confirmed against the DNA. TRBV21-1 is noted as a pseudogene. The CDR3 has 23 residues.

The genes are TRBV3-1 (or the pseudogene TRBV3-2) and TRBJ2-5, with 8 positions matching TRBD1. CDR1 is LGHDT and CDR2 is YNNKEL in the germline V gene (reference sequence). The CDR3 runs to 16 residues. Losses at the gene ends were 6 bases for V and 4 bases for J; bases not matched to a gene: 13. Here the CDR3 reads CASSPPGQAKGETQYF. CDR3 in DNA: TGTGCCAGCAGTCCTCCGGGACAGGCAAAGGGAGAGACCCAGTACTTC.

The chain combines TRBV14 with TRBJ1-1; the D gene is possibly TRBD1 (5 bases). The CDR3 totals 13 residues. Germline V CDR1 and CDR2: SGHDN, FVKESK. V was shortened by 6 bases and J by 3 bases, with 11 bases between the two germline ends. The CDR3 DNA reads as TGTGCCAGCAGGTCCCAGGGCGACACTGAAGCTTTCTTT. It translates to CASRSQGDTEAFF.